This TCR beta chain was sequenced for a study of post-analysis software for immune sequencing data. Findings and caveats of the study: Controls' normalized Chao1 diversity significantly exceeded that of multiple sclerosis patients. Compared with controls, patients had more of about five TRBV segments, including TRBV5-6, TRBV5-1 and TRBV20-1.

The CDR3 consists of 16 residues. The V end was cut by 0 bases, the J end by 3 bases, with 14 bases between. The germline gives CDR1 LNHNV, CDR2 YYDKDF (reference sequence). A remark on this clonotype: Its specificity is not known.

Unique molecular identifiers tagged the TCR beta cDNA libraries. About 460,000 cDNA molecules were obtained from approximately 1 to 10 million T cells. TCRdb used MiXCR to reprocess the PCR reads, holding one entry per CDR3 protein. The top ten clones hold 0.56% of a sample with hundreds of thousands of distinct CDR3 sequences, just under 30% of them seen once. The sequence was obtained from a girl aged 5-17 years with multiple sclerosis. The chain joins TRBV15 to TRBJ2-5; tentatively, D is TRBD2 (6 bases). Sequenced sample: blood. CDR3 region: CATSREGDSSEETQYF. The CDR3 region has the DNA TGTGCCACCAGCAGAGAGGGGGACTCATCTGAAGAGACCCAGTACTTC.